The rows below give T cell receptor beta chains drawn from one sample of a study of shared clonotypes between healthy human individuals. Sequencing used immunoSEQ multiplex PCR; TCRdb keeps in-frame clones, though not all of them. The table lists roughly 300,000 clones, around 86% of them singletons. Sequencing was done on a sample of memory CD8+ T cells sorted from blood. Receptors were obtained from a man aged 18 to 30 in good health. CDR3s include the opening cysteine and the closing phenylalanine or tryptophan. Each record gives: clone size, V gene, J gene, D gene, CDR3 DNA, CDR3 protein. A D gene is named only where the DNA matches it firmly. Some rows have no size entry. The others give once, few or many, or a class for an expanded clone.

>-|TRBV16|TRBJ1-2|-
TGTGCCAGCAGCCAATCGAGAGGGCATGGCTACACCTTC
CASSQSRGHGYTF
>-|TRBV6-6|TRBJ1-4|-
TGTGCCAGCAGTTACACCCTACACTCAACTAATGAAAAACTGTTTTTT
CASSYTLHSTNEKLFF
>-|TRBV7-9|TRBJ1-3|-
TGTGCCAGCAGCCAGGGACTCCCTTTGGAGAGAGACGGAAACACCATATATTTT
CASSQGLPLERDGNTIYF
>many|TRBV19|TRBJ2-7|-
TGTGCCAGTAGTCTAGACAGCAACTACGAGCAGTACTTC
CASSLDSNYEQYF
>-|TRBV6-6|TRBJ2-7|TRBD1
TGTGCCAGCAAGGACAGGGGTCCCTACGAGCAGTACTTC
CASKDRGPYEQYF
>-|TRBV5-4|TRBJ2-7|-
TGTGCCAGCAGCTCAGAGAGTGGGGGGCCCTACGAGCAGTACTTC
CASSSESGGPYEQYF
>-|TRBV12-5|TRBJ2-7|TRBD1
TGTGCTAGTGGTTTGGTACCCTTAACGGGACAGGGGGGAGGCGAGCAGTACTTC
CASGLVPLTGQGGGEQYF
>-|TRBV30|TRBJ2-3|-
TGTGCCTGCCGAACGGAGGCAGTATTTTATTCGGGTACGCAGTATTTT
CACRTEAVFYSGTQYF
>-|TRBV4-3|TRBJ2-1|TRBD2
TGCGCCAGCAGCCAAGGGAGCGGGGACTACAATGAGCAGTTCTTC
CASSQGSGDYNEQFF
>-|TRBV30|TRBJ1-1|-
TGTGCCTGGGCAGGGGTTCGGACTGAAGCTTTCTTT
CAWAGVRTEAFF
>-|TRBV5-4|TRBJ2-7|TRBD2
TGTGCCAGCAGCTTCCCGGGGAGGCCAACTAGCGGGAGTTCCCACGAGCAGTACTTC
CASSFPGRPTSGSSHEQYF
>-|TRBV11-1|TRBJ2-3|-
TGTGCCAGCAGCTTAGCGAGAGGACGGCTTCGGATCACAGATACGCAGTATTTT
CASSLARGRLRITDTQYF
>once|TRBV10-3|TRBJ2-5|-
TGTGCCATCAGTGAAGCCGGGGGCGTAGAGACCCAGTACTTC
CAISEAGGVETQYF
>-|TRBV14|TRBJ2-1|-
TGTGCCAGCAGCCAAGTCCATAAAGGTTACAATGAGCAGTTCTTC
CASSQVHKGYNEQFF
>-|TRBV7-8|TRBJ1-2|TRBD1
TGTGCCAGCAGGGGAGGGACAGCCTATGGCTACACCTTC
CASRGGTAYGYTF
>-|TRBV11-2|TRBJ1-1|-
TGTGCCAGCAGCAAGCCAGGGTGGGACACTGAAGCTTTCTTT
CASSKPGWDTEAFF
>-|TRBV19|TRBJ2-7|-
TGTGCCAGTAGTATAAGGGAAACCTACGAGCAGTACTTC
CASSIRETYEQYF
>-|TRBV10-3|TRBJ2-1|TRBD2
TGTGCCATCAGGGGGACTAGCACGTCGGGCTCCTACAATGAGCAGTTCTTC
CAIRGTSTSGSYNEQFF
>-|TRBV7-9|TRBJ1-2|TRBD1
TGTGCCAGCAGCTTAGAAACAGGGGGGTCCCTCGGCTACACCTTC
CASSLETGGSLGYTF
>-|TRBV11-2|TRBJ2-7|TRBD1
TGTGCCAGCAGCTTTGGGACAGGGGTGTACGAGCAGTACTTC
CASSFGTGVYEQYF
>-|TRBV27|TRBJ1-5|TRBD1
TGTGCCAGCAGTTCGGGACAGGGAAACAATCAGCCCCAGCATTTT
CASSSGQGNNQPQHF
>-|TRBV6-1|TRBJ2-7|TRBD1
TGTGCCAGCAGGAAGAGACAGGGGTGGGTCGAGCAGTACTTC
CASRKRQGWVEQYF
>-|TRBV11-1|TRBJ2-7|TRBD1
TGTGCCAGCAGCTTAGGAGGACAGGACTCCTACGAGCAGTACTTC
CASSLGGQDSYEQYF
>-|TRBV4-1|TRBJ2-7|-
TGCGCCAGCAGCCAAGATCCGGTGTACGAGCAGTACTTC
CASSQDPVYEQYF
>-|TRBV6-1|TRBJ2-7|TRBD1
TGTGCCAGCAGTGAACCTCTGAACAGGGGGACCTACGAGCAGTACTTC
CASSEPLNRGTYEQYF
>-|TRBV29-1|TRBJ2-3|-
TGCAGCGTTGCCGATACGAGCGCAGATACGCAGTATTTT
CSVADTSADTQYF
>-|TRBV28|TRBJ1-1|-
TGTGCCAGCAGTGATACAAACACTGAAGCTTTCTTT
CASSDTNTEAFF
>once|TRBV10-1|TRBJ2-3|-
TGCGCCAGCAGTGAAGGTAGATTCACAGATACGCAGTATTTT
CASSEGRFTDTQYF
>few|TRBV7-3|TRBJ2-7|TRBD1
TGTGCCAGCAGCTTAGTAGGGGGCGACAACGAGCAGTACTTC
CASSLVGGDNEQYF
>-|TRBV27|TRBJ2-7|TRBD1
TGTGCCAGCAGTTTTACAGGGGCCTCAGAGTACGAGCAGTACTTC
CASSFTGASEYEQYF
>-|TRBV5-1|TRBJ2-1|-
TGCGCCAGCAGCTTGGACTTCCTACAGGGTTTACTCTACAATGAGCAGTTCTTC
CASSLDFLQGLLYNEQFF
>-|TRBV7-8|TRBJ2-5|-
TGTGCCAGCAGCTCGTTGACTAGACCGCCCTGGGAGACCCAGTACTTC
CASSSLTRPPWETQYF
>once|TRBV6-1|TRBJ1-1|-
TGTGCCAGCAGTGAATTCGTAAACACTGAAGCTTTCTTT
CASSEFVNTEAFF
>-|TRBV5-1|TRBJ1-4|-
TGCGCCAGCAGCTCTTATCGGGACGGATCTAATGAAAAACTGTTTTTT
CASSSYRDGSNEKLFF
>once|TRBV19|TRBJ2-7|-
TGTGCCAGTAGTATGGGTCCCTACGAGCAGTACTTC
CASSMGPYEQYF
>-|TRBV4-2|TRBJ2-3|-
TGTGCCAGCAGCCAAAACCACGGGGGGCCCGACACAGATACGCAGTATTTT
CASSQNHGGPDTDTQYF
>few|TRBV5-6|TRBJ2-5|TRBD2
TGTGCCAGCAGCTTGGGGAATAGCGGGGGTCAAGAGACCCAGTACTTC
CASSLGNSGGQETQYF
>-|TRBV7-7|TRBJ2-2|-
TGTGCTAGCAGCTTAGAGGTGGGAAGCACCGGGGAGCTGTTTTTT
CASSLEVGSTGELFF
>-|TRBV4-1|TRBJ2-7|-
TGCGCCAGCAGCCCGAAGGACACGTTAAGCTCCTACGAGCAGTACTTC
CASSPKDTLSSYEQYF
>-|TRBV7-4|TRBJ1-1|TRBD1
TGTGCCAGCAGCCCACAGGGGGCGATGCCTGAAGCTTTCTTT
CASSPQGAMPEAFF
>once|TRBV25-1|TRBJ1-4|TRBD1
TGTGCCAGCACCCCGACAGGGTCCTTGGATGAAAAACTGTTTTTT
CASTPTGSLDEKLFF
>-|TRBV5-4|TRBJ2-3|TRBD2
TGTGCCAGCAGCGTGGGACTAGCGGGAATCACAGATACGCAGTATTTT
CASSVGLAGITDTQYF
>once|TRBV7-2|TRBJ1-2|-
TGTGCCAGCAGCTTAAGATCGGCTGGGGACTATGGCTACACCTTC
CASSLRSAGDYGYTF
>-|TRBV6-5|TRBJ2-3|TRBD1
TGTGCCAGCAGTTCGGGACAGTCACCACGGACAGATACGCAGTATTTT
CASSSGQSPRTDTQYF
>-|TRBV28|TRBJ2-1|TRBD1
TGTGCCAGCAGTTCTCCAATAAAACAGGGGCGAAATGAGCAGTTCTTC
CASSSPIKQGRNEQFF
>once|TRBV11-2|TRBJ2-7|-
TGTGCCAGCAGCGTAGACCCGGGCGGCGAGCAGTACTTC
CASSVDPGGEQYF
>-|TRBV6-1|TRBJ2-1|-
TGTGCCAGCAGTGATCTTGCGGAGGGAAACAATGAGCAGTTCTTC
CASSDLAEGNNEQFF
>-|TRBV7-6|TRBJ1-6|-
TGTGCCAGCAGCTCCCTAAACTCCTATAATTCACCCCTCCACTTT
CASSSLNSYNSPLHF
>-|TRBV7-9|TRBJ2-7|TRBD1
TGTGCCAGCAGCTTAGCCCAGGGGGAACACTACGAGCAGTACTTC
CASSLAQGEHYEQYF
>many|TRBV18|TRBJ2-7|TRBD1
TGTGCCAGCTCACCTTCGACAGGGGAATTTGGCGAGCAGTACTTC
CASSPSTGEFGEQYF
>-|TRBV6-1|TRBJ2-1|-
TGTGCCAGCGGCATCGGGTTGTCCTCCTACAATGAGCAGTTCTTC
CASGIGLSSYNEQFF
>-|TRBV6-1|TRBJ2-7|-
TGTGCCAGCAGTGAGCTGTTGCTTCAGGGGATCTCCTACGAGCAGTACTTC
CASSELLLQGISYEQYF
>-|TRBV6-1|TRBJ1-1|-
TGTGCCAGCAGTGAAAGGAAGGGAGGCACTGAAGCTTTCTTT
CASSERKGGTEAFF
>-|TRBV5-1|TRBJ1-1|-
TGCGCCAGCAGCTTGGTTCCAGGGACTATGAACACTGAAGCTTTCTTT
CASSLVPGTMNTEAFF